This T cell receptor (beta chain) was obtained from a study of human T cells and chemical hapten exposure. For the library, individual cDNA molecules each received unique molecular identifiers. In TCRdb, the 5' RACE reads were re-called with MiXCR into one record per CDR3 protein. The data hold roughly 120,000 distinct CDR3 sequences, with around 20% observed a single time. The table lists this clonotype with a few counts. The CDR3 contains 14 residues. The J segment lost 5 bases and the V segment lost 4 bases, leaving 9 bases of the junction unmatched. Germline V gene lookup returns CDR1 GTSNPN and CDR2 SVGIG (reference sequence). Whole blood that had not been fractionated was the source of extracted total RNA.

This TCR was sampled from a human donor in good health. The chain links TRBV30 to TRBJ2-7, with 9 nucleotides matching TRBD2. Here the CDR3 reads CAWNGAGGPHEQYF. DNA of the CDR3: TGTGCCTGGAATGGGGCGGGAGGGCCTCACGAGCAGTACTTC.